This T cell receptor (beta chain) comes out of a study of human T cells and chemical hapten exposure. Germline V gene lookup returns CDR1 SGHRS and CDR2 YFSETQ. The ends lost 0 bases at V and 5 bases at J; junction bases unmatched: 7. This CDR3 is built from 16 residues. This clonotype was counted at least ten times. Individual cDNA molecules received unique molecular identifiers in the library. TCRdb re-derived calls from the RACE reads in MiXCR, one entry per CDR3 protein. The sample lists approximately 80,000 distinct CDR3 sequences; about a tenth were seen once. Time point here: patch test 2, 6 weeks after DPC sensitization. Noted treatment: therapeutic diphenylcyclopropenone sensitization with weekly scalp DPC.

J is TRBJ1-4 and V is TRBV5-1; 7 bases match TRBD1. The sequence was obtained from a woman under 40 with alopecia areata. Some clones in this sample may be carry-over from other donors' samples. The material was whole blood, obtained in connection with sensitization to the hapten diphenylcyclopropenone (DPC). The CDR3 DNA reads TGCGCCAGCAGCTTGGAAGGGGACAGAACCAATGAAAAACTGTTTTTT. Translating it yields CASSLEGDRTNEKLFF. Full variable domain (missing parts from reference TRBV5-1 and TRBJ1-4): KAGVTQTPRYLIKTRGQQVTLSCSPISGHRSVSWYQQTPGQGLQFLFEYFSETQRNKGNFPGRFSGRQFSNSRSEMNVSTLELGDSALYLCASSLEGDRTNEKLFFGSGTQLSVL.